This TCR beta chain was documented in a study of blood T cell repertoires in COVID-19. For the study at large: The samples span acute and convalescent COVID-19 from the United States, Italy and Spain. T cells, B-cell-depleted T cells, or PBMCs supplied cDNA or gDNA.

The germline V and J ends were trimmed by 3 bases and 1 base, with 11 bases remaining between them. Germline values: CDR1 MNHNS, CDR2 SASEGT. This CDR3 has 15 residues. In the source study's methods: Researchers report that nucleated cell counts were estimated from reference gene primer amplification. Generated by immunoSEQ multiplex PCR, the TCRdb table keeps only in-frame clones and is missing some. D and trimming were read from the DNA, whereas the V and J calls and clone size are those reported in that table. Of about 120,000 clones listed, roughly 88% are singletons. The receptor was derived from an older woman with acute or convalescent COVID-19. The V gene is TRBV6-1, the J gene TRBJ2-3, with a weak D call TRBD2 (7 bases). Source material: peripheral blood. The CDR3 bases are TGTGCCAGCAGTGACGGGGGGCGTCGCACAGATACGCAGTATTTT. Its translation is CASSDGGRRTDTQYF.